This T cell receptor (beta chain) is from a study of T cell repertoires in cytomegalovirus infection. MiXCR, applied by TCRdb to the reads, yields one record per CDR3 protein. Counted here are about 100,000 distinct CDR3 sequences, around a quarter occurring once; the ten biggest clones make up 35% to 50%. V was cut by 0 bases and J by 4 bases, with 8 bases left in between. CDR1 is LNHNV, CDR2 YYDKDF, per germline (reference sequence). The CDR3 has 14 residues. Worth noting for this clonotype: The antigen remains undetermined.

Study-wide findings and caveats: Public TCR beta family frequency separated CMV-and-HLA carriers, including in an independent cohort.

The receptor's source is a human donor in good health (CMV status not recorded). Some clones in this sample may be carry-over from other donors' samples. Sequencing was performed on CD8+ T cells from PBMCs. The chain joins TRBV15 to TRBJ2-3; D remains ambiguous. CDR3 in amino acids: CATSRDRSADTQYF. The CDR3 DNA sequence: TGTGCCACCAGCAGAGACCGCTCCGCAGATACGCAGTATTTT.